One sample yielded the 4 T cell receptor beta chains listed below, sequenced in a study of cytomegalovirus exposure and HLA in healthy donors. A multiplex PCR was run with 60 Vbeta primers and 13 Jbeta primers. The data were produced by immunoSEQ multiplex PCR, yet TCRdb's version contains in-frame clones alone and is incomplete. The sample has about 170,000 clones, 77% seen once; the top ten hold 1.4%. Sequenced material: PBMCs. Every receptor here comes from a woman aged 25 to 39 in good health and CMV-seropositive.

The chain joins TRBV2 to TRBJ2-2; D is uncertain. Trimming removed 3 bases from V and 4 bases from J, with 9 bases in between. Germline CDR1 reads SNHLY; CDR2 reads FYNNEI. CDR3 size: 14 residues. The CDR3 bases are TGTGCCAGCAGTGAGGAGTCGGGCACCGGGGAGCTGTTTTTT. Translation: CASSEESGTGELFF.

The V call is TRBV7-2, the J call TRBJ2-7, with 9 positions matching TRBD2. CDR1 SGHTA and CDR2 FQGNSA come from the germline V gene. This CDR3 region has 17 residues. Trimming at V came to 5 bases and at J to 2 bases, leaving 13 bases not matched to a gene. CDR3 residues: CASSQLLAGGPAYEQYF. DNA for the CDR3: TGTGCCAGCAGCCAACTCCTGGCGGGAGGGCCAGCCTACGAGCAGTACTTC.

The rearrangement joins TRBV28 to TRBJ1-2, with TRBD1 as a possible D gene (5 bases). The V and J ends lost 6 bases and 5 bases respectively, with 22 bases between them. Germline values: CDR1 MDHEN, CDR2 SYDVKM. This CDR3 contains 16 residues. The CDR3 here is CASRTGLEVAVYGYTF. The CDR3 DNA follows: TGTGCCAGCAGGACGGGACTTGAGGTAGCCGTGTATGGCTACACCTTC.

The V gene is TRBV28, the J gene TRBJ2-7; D perhaps matches TRBD1 (5 bases). Trimming took 5 bases from V and 6 from J, leaving 14 bases between them. The CDR3 covers 13 residues. Germline CDR1 and CDR2: MDHEN and SYDVKM. The DNA of the CDR3 is TGTGCCAGCAGTCTCCAGGGAACACTCGAGCAGTACTTC. The encoded protein is CASSLQGTLEQYF.